Listed below are T cell receptor beta chains from one sample, sequenced in a study of blood T cell repertoires in COVID-19. Some clones are missing from TCRdb's copy, which holds only in-frame ones; the method was immunoSEQ multiplex PCR. This table holds just over 35,000 clones, about nine tenths found once. What was sequenced was peripheral blood. Source of these receptors: a man between 60 and 75 years old with acute or convalescent COVID-19. Both conserved end residues are part of each CDR3.

v_call: TRBV6-4; cdr3_length: 14; j_call: TRBJ1-1; cdr3_aa: CASSLTGGRTEAFF
v_call: TRBV19; cdr3_length: 14; j_call: TRBJ1-5; cdr3_aa: CASSTGWVDQPQHF
v_call: TRBV10-1; cdr3_length: 15; j_call: TRBJ2-7; cdr3_aa: CASSVQGLAGDEQYF
v_call: TRBV14; cdr3_length: 15; j_call: TRBJ2-3; cdr3_aa: CASSRRQGVADTQYF
v_call: TRBV25-1; cdr3_length: 15; j_call: TRBJ2-1; cdr3_aa: CASRLGVSSYNEQFF
v_call: TRBV7-9; cdr3_length: 14; j_call: TRBJ2-1; cdr3_aa: CASSLEFGTGGQFF
v_call: TRBV7-7; cdr3_length: 15; j_call: TRBJ2-5; cdr3_aa: CASSLSPIRGETQYF
v_call: TRBV5-5; cdr3_length: 13; j_call: TRBJ1-2; cdr3_aa: CASSFGDSRGYTF
v_call: TRBV28; cdr3_length: 15; j_call: TRBJ2-7; cdr3_aa: CASSVTGRKTYEQYF
v_call: TRBV7-8; cdr3_length: 14; j_call: TRBJ1-6; cdr3_aa: CASSFTGDNSPLHF